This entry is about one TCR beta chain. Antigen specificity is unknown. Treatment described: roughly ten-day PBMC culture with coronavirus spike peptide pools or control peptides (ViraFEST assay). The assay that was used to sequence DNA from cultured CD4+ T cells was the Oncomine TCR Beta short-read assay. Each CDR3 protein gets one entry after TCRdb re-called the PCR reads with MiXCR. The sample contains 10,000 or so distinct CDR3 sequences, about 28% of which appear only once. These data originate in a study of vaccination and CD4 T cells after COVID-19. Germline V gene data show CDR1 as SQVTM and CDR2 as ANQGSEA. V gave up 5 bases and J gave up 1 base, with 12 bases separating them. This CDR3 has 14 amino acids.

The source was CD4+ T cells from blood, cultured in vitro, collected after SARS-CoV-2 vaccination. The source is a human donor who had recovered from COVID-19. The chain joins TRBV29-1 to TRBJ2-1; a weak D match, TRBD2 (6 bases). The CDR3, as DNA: TGCAGCGTTATAGCAGGAGGGTCCTACAATGAGCAGTTCTTC. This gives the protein CSVIAGGSYNEQFF.